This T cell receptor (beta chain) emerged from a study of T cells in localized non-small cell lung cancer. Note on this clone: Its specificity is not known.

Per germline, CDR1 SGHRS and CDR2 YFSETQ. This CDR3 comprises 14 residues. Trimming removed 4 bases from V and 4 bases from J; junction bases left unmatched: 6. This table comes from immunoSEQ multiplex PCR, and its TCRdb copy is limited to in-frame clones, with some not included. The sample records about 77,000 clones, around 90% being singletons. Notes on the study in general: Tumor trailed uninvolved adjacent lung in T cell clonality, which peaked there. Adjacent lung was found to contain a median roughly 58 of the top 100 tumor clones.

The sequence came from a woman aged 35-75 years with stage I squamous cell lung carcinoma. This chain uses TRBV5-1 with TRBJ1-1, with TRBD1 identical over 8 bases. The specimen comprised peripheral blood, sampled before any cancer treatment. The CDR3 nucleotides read TGCGCCAGCAGCACCGGACAGGGACTCACTGAAGCTTTCTTT. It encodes CASSTGQGLTEAFF.